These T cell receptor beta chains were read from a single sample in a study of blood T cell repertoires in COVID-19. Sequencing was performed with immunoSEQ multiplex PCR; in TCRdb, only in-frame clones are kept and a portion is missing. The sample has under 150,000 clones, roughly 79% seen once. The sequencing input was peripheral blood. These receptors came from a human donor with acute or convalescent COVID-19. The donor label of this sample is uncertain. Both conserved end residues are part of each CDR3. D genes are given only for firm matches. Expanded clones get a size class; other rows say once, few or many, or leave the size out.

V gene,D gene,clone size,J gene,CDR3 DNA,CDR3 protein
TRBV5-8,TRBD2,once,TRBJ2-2,TGTGCCAGCAGCTTAGGACAGACTAGCGCCGGGGAGCTGTTTTTT,CASSLGQTSAGELFF
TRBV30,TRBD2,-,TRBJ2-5,TGTGCCTGGAGTAACGCAGCGGGGGGCCCAGGGTTCCAAGAGACCCAGTACTTC,CAWSNAAGGPGFQETQYF
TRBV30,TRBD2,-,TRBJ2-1,TGTGCCTGGATGGACCCCGGGCGGGGGGTACGCTTCGTCTTC,CAWMDPGRGVRFVF
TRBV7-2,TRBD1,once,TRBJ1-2,TGTGCCAGCAGCTTGGGGACAGGGAACTATGGCTACACCTTC,CASSLGTGNYGYTF
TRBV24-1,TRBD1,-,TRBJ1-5,TGTGCCACCAGTGACCCCGACAGGGAAGGACAGCCCCAGCATTTT,CATSDPDREGQPQHF
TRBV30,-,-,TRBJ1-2,TGTGCCTGGAGTGTAGCCCTCCGCTACACCTTC,CAWSVALRYTF
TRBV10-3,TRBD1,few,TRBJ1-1,TGTGCCACCCGGCCCGGGACAGGGGGCGTCGGATGGAACACTGAAGCTTTCTTT,CATRPGTGGVGWNTEAFF
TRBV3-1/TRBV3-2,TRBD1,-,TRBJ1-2,TGTGCCAGCAGCCCACAGGGGAGTAGCTATGGCTACACCTTC,CASSPQGSSYGYTF
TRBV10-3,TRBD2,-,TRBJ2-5,TGTGCCATCAGTGAGTTTGGGGGAGGGCTCCAAGAGACCCAGTACTTC,CAISEFGGGLQETQYF
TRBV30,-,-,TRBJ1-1,TGTGCCGCGCGAGCGGGAAACACTGAAGCTTTCTTT,CAARAGNTEAFF
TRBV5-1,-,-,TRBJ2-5,TGCGCCAGCAGCTTGGAAGGCGGGCTCTCCCAAGAGACCCAGTACTTC,CASSLEGGLSQETQYF
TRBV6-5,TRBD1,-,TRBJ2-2,TGTGCCAGCAGTTACTCGAGGACAGGGATCACCGGGGAGCTGTTTTTT,CASSYSRTGITGELFF
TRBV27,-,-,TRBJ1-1,TGTGCCAGCAGTCGACAAACACTTCTGAACACTGAAGCTTTCTTT,CASSRQTLLNTEAFF
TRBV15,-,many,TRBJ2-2,TGTGCCACCAGCAGAGATACCCAGCGTTCGAACACCGGGGAGCTGTTTTTT,CATSRDTQRSNTGELFF
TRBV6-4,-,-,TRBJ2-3,TGTGCCAGCAGTGTACGAGCTTTTAGCACAGATACGCAGTATTTT,CASSVRAFSTDTQYF
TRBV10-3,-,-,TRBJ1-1,TGTGCCATCAGTGAAGGGGTAGAAGCTTTCTTT,CAISEGVEAFF
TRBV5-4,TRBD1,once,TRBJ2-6,TGTGCCAGCAGCTTGGGACAGGGTAACTCTGGGGCCAACGTCCTGACTTTC,CASSLGQGNSGANVLTF
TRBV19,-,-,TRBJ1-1,TGTGCCAGTAGTATACAGGGTTTCACTGAAGCTTTCTTT,CASSIQGFTEAFF
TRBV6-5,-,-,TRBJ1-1,TGTGCCAGCAACTGGCCCAGGGACAATGAAGCTTTCTTT,CASNWPRDNEAFF
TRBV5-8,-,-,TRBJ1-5,TGTGCCAGCAGCTTGTCGCGGACAGCCACTAGCAATCAGCCCCAGCATTTT,CASSLSRTATSNQPQHF
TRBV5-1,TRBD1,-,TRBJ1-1,TGCGCCAGCAGCGCCGGACAGGTCCTGAGCACTGAAGCTTTCTTT,CASSAGQVLSTEAFF
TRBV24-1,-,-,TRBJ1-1,TGTGCCACCAGTGATTTGATGAGCGGGGAAGCTTTCTTT,CATSDLMSGEAFF
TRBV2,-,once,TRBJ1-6,TGTGCCAGCACCCGCGCGGGGGGGAATTCACCCCTCCACTTT,CASTRAGGNSPLHF
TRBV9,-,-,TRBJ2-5,TGTGCCAGCAGCGTAGCGGGGTTGGCAGAGACCCAGTACTTC,CASSVAGLAETQYF
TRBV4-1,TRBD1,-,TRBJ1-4,TGCGCCAGCAGCGCCTCCCCGGGGACAGGGGGTGAAAAACTGTTTTTT,CASSASPGTGGEKLFF
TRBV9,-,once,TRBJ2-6,TGTGCCAGCAGCTCTCAACCGGGGTCTAGCTCTGGGGCCAACGTCCTGACTTTC,CASSSQPGSSSGANVLTF
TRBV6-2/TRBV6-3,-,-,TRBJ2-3,TGTGCCAGCAGTTACCCGTCCGGGGGGCGAAGGGATACGCAGTATTTT,CASSYPSGGRRDTQYF
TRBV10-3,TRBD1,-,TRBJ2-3,TGTGCCATCAGTGAGTTCGGGACAGGCCTTTCTAGCACAGATACGCAGTATTTT,CAISEFGTGLSSTDTQYF
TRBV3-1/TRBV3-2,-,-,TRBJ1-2,TGTGCCAGCAGCCCAGGGGTTTACGGCTATGGCTACACCTTC,CASSPGVYGYGYTF
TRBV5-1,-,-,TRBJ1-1,TGCGCCAGCAAAGAACGGGGTCCTGAAGCTTTCTTT,CASKERGPEAFF
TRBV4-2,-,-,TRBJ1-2,TGTGCCAGCAGCCCTCCTGTGAACCGAGGTTCTGGCTACACCTTC,CASSPPVNRGSGYTF
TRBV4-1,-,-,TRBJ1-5,TGCGCCAGCAGCCAAGAAAGGAGGGAGCGCCAGCATTTT,CASSQERRERQHF
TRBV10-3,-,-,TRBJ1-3,TGTGCCACTCAGGTGGCGATCTTCTCTGGAAACACCATATATTTT,CATQVAIFSGNTIYF
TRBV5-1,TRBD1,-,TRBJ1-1,TGCGCCAGCAGCTTGTGGGGACAGGGCACTGAAGCTTTCTTT,CASSLWGQGTEAFF
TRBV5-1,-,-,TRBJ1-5,TGCGCCAGCAGCTTGGGGGGAGCAGGTCCTCAGCCCCAGCATTTT,CASSLGGAGPQPQHF
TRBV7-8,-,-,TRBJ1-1,TGTGCCAGCAGCGAAGCCGGGAACACTGAAGCTTTCTTT,CASSEAGNTEAFF
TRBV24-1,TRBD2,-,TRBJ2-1,TGTGCCACCAGTTCAGCGGGGGGAAATGAGCAGTTCTTC,CATSSAGGNEQFF
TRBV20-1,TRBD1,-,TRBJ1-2,TGCAGTGCTAGTTCCGGACAGGCGTGGCGCTACACCTTC,CSASSGQAWRYTF
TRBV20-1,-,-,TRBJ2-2,TGCCCTGTGGGGAGCACCGGGGAGCTGTTTTTT,CPVGSTGELFF
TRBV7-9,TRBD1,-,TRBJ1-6,TGTGCCAGCAGCAAGGACAGGGCTCCAACGAATTCACCCCTCCACTTT,CASSKDRAPTNSPLHF
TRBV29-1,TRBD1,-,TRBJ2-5,TGCAGCGTTTCCGGGACAGGGAAGACCCAGTACTTC,CSVSGTGKTQYF
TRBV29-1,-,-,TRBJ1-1,TGCAGCGTTGAAGACAGATGGAACACTGAAGCTTTCTTT,CSVEDRWNTEAFF
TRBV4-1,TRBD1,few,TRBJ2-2,TGCGCCAGCAGCCAAGATGACAGGGAGTCCGGGGAGCTGTTTTTT,CASSQDDRESGELFF
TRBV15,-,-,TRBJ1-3,TGTGCCACCAGCAGAGATCGGGGGATCGGAAACACCATATATTTT,CATSRDRGIGNTIYF
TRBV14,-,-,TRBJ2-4,TGTGCCAGCAGCCTCCGGACCGGGGTAGAAAACATTCAGTACTTC,CASSLRTGVENIQYF
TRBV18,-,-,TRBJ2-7,TGTGCCAGCTCACCGGAGGCGCGGGGCGAGCAGTACTTC,CASSPEARGEQYF
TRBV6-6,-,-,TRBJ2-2,TGTGCCAGCAGTCCCCGGACAGGAGGGCGGACCGGGGAGCTGTTTTTT,CASSPRTGGRTGELFF
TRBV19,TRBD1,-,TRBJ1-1,TGTGCCAGTAGTAGCTCAACCGGGACAGCGAACACTGAAGCTTTCTTT,CASSSSTGTANTEAFF
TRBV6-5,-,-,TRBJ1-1,TGTGCCAGCAGGCAAAAACTAGGGATGAACACTGAAGCTTTCTTT,CASRQKLGMNTEAFF
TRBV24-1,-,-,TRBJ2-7,TGTGCCACCAGTGAAGCAGGAAAGTCCTACGAGCAGTACTTC,CATSEAGKSYEQYF
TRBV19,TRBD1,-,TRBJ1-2,TGTGCCAGTAGTATCAGGGGGCATGGCTACACCTTC,CASSIRGHGYTF
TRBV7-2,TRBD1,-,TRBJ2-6,TGTGCCAGCAGCCGCAACAGGGGGGCTGGGGCCAACGTCCTGACTTTC,CASSRNRGAGANVLTF